This section outlines one T cell receptor beta chain sequence together with its context. The antigen is undetermined. This record belongs to a study of T cell responses to AZD1222 COVID-19 vaccine. The CDR3 extends over 13 amino acids. From germline, CDR1 is MNHEY and CDR2 SMNVEV (reference sequence). The V end was cut by 5 bases, the J end by 3 bases, with 8 bases between. Using immunoSEQ multiplex PCR, the repertoire was profiled, and TCRdb retains in-frame clones only, with some absent. The data contain a few hundred thousand clones, approximately 95% of them singletons. Study-level points and caveats: All repertoire sampling was performed exclusively after the peak T cell response. Nearly half of the spike-specific TCRs reportedly recognize variant regions that carry no mutations.

This specimen consisted of peripheral blood, obtained on day 0 of AZD1222 vaccination. This chain uses TRBV27 with TRBJ1-5, with a tentative D call TRBD1 (6 bases). This TCR derives from an adult in good health. The CDR3 spells CASSRQVNQPQHF. CDR3 sequence (DNA): TGTGCCAGCAGTCGACAGGTCAATCAGCCCCAGCATTTT.